The clone carrying this TCR beta chain was detected once. Its antigen remains unidentified. Primers for the PCR totalled 60 Vbeta and 13 Jbeta. Only in-frame clones appear in the TCRdb table, and some are missing; sequencing was by immunoSEQ multiplex PCR. Here the sample spans some 110,000 clones, 71% being singletons. The data belong to a study of cytomegalovirus exposure and HLA in healthy donors. Study-level points and caveats: Analyses of presence/absence relied on an assumption of roughly uniform sequencing depth across donors. Later work found that TCR association rates differed between HLA loci; DRB1 had the most and HLA-C the fewest. TCR beta V- and J-gene trimming was later associated with a missense DCLRE1C variant.

CDR3 length: 15 amino acids. Germline CDR1 is ENHRY and CDR2 is SYGVKD. Trimming cost V 2 bases and J 0 bases, with 10 bases left between them. The specimen sequenced was PBMCs. The rearrangement uses TRBV10-3 and TRBJ2-5; D is uncertain. The receptor comes from a female donor in good health and CMV-seronegative. CDR3 amino acids: CAISEKRLHQETQYF. CDR3 coding DNA: TGTGCCATCAGTGAGAAGAGGCTCCACCAAGAGACCCAGTACTTC.